The 27 T cell receptor beta chains below were found in one sample sequenced in a study of response to subunit inactivated influenza vaccine. TCRdb reprocessed the RT-PCR reads via MiXCR and lists one record per CDR3 protein. This table holds about 570,000 distinct CDR3 sequences, 11% found once. This sample was also put to use in a study of T cells expressing NK-cell markers. From that report: Generation of TCR beta cDNA was performed by 5'RACE template switching incorporating UMIs.

The source material was PBMCs from blood, sampled on the day of vaccination. These receptor sequences come from a man in his forties or fifties who received an inactivated influenza vaccine.

This clonotype appeared a few times. The chain combines TRBV29-1 with TRBJ2-1; a weak D match, TRBD1 (5 bases). Deletions cut 2 bases from V and 10 bases from J, with 12 bases between. Germline V CDR1 and CDR2: SQVTM, ANQGSEA. This CDR3 comprises 12 residues. The CDR3 nucleotides read TGCAGCGTTGAAAAACAGGCACAGGAGCAGTTCTTC. Amino acid sequence: CSVEKQAQEQFF.

The rearrangement links TRBV9 to TRBJ2-3, with D maybe TRBD1 (5 bases). The CDR3 is 15 residues long. Trimming removed 0 bases at V and 2 bases at J, with 10 bases between. Germline CDR1 is SGDLS and CDR2 is YYNGEE. CDR3 nucleotides: TGTGCCAGCAGCGTAGCTCTAGGGGACACAGATACGCAGTATTTT. It yields the protein CASSVALGDTDTQYF.

The chain recombines TRBV30 with TRBJ2-1; D perhaps matches TRBD1 (6 bases). Germline values: CDR1 GTSNPN, CDR2 SVGIG (reference sequence). CDR3 length: 15 residues. The ends were cut back, 2 bases at V and 2 bases at J, with 13 bases in the middle. The CDR3 loop is CAWSLQGSAYNEQFF. CDR3 sequence (DNA): TGTGCCTGGAGTCTACAGGGATCGGCCTACAATGAGCAGTTCTTC.

This clonotype was detected only a few times. The chain carries TRBV18 and TRBJ1-3, with 10 bases fitting TRBD1. Germline trimming cut 4 bases from V and 0 bases from J; bases unmatched to any gene: 0. In germline, CDR1 is KGHSH, CDR2 LQKENI. The CDR3 extends over 15 amino acids. The CDR3 loop is CASSRQGASGNTIYF. Here the CDR3 DNA reads TGTGCCAGCTCACGACAGGGGGCCTCTGGAAACACCATATATTTT.

This clonotype was seen repeatedly, ten times or more. The gene calls are TRBV12-3 or TRBV12-4 and TRBJ2-3, with 9 positions matching TRBD2. The CDR3 covers 16 residues. The V gene end was trimmed by 1 base and the J gene end by 7 bases; junction bases not matched to a gene: 9. CDR3: CASSLGSGGAGNTQYF. In DNA, the CDR3 is TGTGCCAGCAGTTTAGGTAGCGGGGGCGCCGGGAATACGCAGTATTTT.

This clonotype was observed at least ten times. This chain joins TRBV30 and TRBJ2-1; D is undetermined. The CDR3 has 13 amino acids. Trimming took 6 bases from V and 3 from J, leaving 12 bases between them. Per germline, CDR1 GTSNPN and CDR2 SVGIG (reference sequence). In DNA form, the CDR3 reads TGTGCCTGTGCTCCAAACGACTACAATGAGCAGTTCTTC. Translation gives CACAPNDYNEQFF.

This clonotype was counted a few times. The CDR3, as DNA: TGTGCCAGCAGCGTGAAAGCGGGAGATGGGGAGACCCAGTACTTC. This translates into CASSVKAGDGETQYF. The rearrangement links TRBV9 to TRBJ2-5; 8 bases agree with TRBD2. The trim removed 2 bases at V and 5 bases at J, leaving 8 bases unmatched. Looked up from germline, CDR1 is SGDLS and CDR2 is YYNGEE. The CDR3 totals 15 residues. Supplemented by reference TRBV9 and TRBJ2-5, the full variable domain reads DSGVTQTPKHLITATGQRVTLRCSPRSGDLSVYWYQQSLDQGLQFLIQYYNGEERAKGNILERFSAQQFPDLHSELNLSSLELGDSALYFCASSVKAGDGETQYFGPGTRLLVL.

This clonotype was seen a few times. The chain couples TRBV30 to TRBJ2-3; 7 bases fit TRBD2. Germline assignment: CDR1 GTSNPN and CDR2 SVGIG (reference sequence). This CDR3 region has 13 residues. The CDR3 protein is CAGDYASTDTQYF. CDR3 coding DNA: TGTGCTGGGGACTACGCTAGCACAGATACGCAGTATTTT.

This clonotype was found a few times. This rearrangement joins TRBV19 to TRBJ1-1; 7 bases are shared with TRBD1. In germline, CDR1 is LNHDA, CDR2 SQIVND (reference sequence). The J segment lost 4 bases and the V segment lost 7 bases, leaving 12 bases of the junction unmatched. The CDR3 is 15 amino acids. CDR3 loop: CASIDRAKWGTEAFF. The DNA of the CDR3 is TGTGCCAGTATTGACAGGGCTAAATGGGGCACTGAAGCTTTCTTT.

This clonotype has more than one count but fewer than ten. V usage is TRBV6-5 and J usage is TRBJ1-6; the D is unclear. Germline values: CDR1 MNHEY, CDR2 SVGAGI. V was shortened by 1 base and J by 9 bases, with 4 bases between the two germline ends. CDR3 length equals 12 residues. Here the CDR3 reads CASSYYGSPLHF. The CDR3 DNA follows: TGTGCCAGCAGTTACTATGGTTCACCCCTCCACTTT.

The genes are TRBV15 and TRBJ2-5; D is unresolved. Germline V CDR1 and CDR2: LNHNV, YYDKDF (reference sequence). This CDR3 is 15 amino acids long. The V end was cut by 1 base, the J end by 0 bases, with 9 bases between. The CDR3 bases are TGTGCCACCAGCAGAGTTTCGGAGTACCAAGAGACCCAGTACTTC. Translated: CATSRVSEYQETQYF.

The rearrangement joins TRBV29-1 to TRBJ2-5; D possibly matches TRBD1 or TRBD2 (6 bases each). Germline loops: CDR1 SQVTM, CDR2 ANQGSEA. This CDR3 contains 12 residues. Trimming cost V 1 base and J 4 bases, with 7 bases left between them. In DNA, the CDR3 is TGCAGCGTTGAAGCGGGGGCAGAGACCCAGTACTTC. It is translated as CSVEAGAETQYF.

The V and J genes are TRBV5-1 and TRBJ1-1, with D perhaps matching TRBD1 (6 bases). Germline lookup yields CDR1 SGHRS and CDR2 YFSETQ. This CDR3 region has 14 residues. V shed 3 bases and J shed 6 bases, with 15 bases lying between them. Here the CDR3 DNA reads TGCGCCAGCAGCTCCAGGGGTCGGTGGGCTGAAGCTTTCTTT. Translation gives CASSSRGRWAEAFF.

This clonotype has a handful of counts. V and J are TRBV28 and TRBJ2-2; tentatively, D is TRBD2 (6 bases). This CDR3 has 14 residues. Germline assignment: CDR1 MDHEN and CDR2 SYDVKM. Trimming took 7 bases from V and 1 from J, leaving 10 bases between them. The CDR3 DNA is TGTGCCAGCACGACCGGGGGGAACACCGGGGAGCTGTTTTTT. Residues: CASTTGGNTGELFF.

This clonotype showed up many times. The chain joins TRBV12-3 or TRBV12-4 to TRBJ2-5; D is uncertain. Trimming stripped 3 bases from V and 2 bases from J, with 7 bases between. The CDR3 sequence is 13 residues long. As DNA, the CDR3 is TGTGCCAGCAGTTTTATAGATCAAGAGACCCAGTACTTC. Translated: CASSFIDQETQYF.

This clonotype was seen more than once but under ten times. The rearrangement links TRBV12-3 or TRBV12-4 to TRBJ1-5; D call uncertain. V was pared by 5 bases and J by 7 bases, with 9 bases between. The CDR3 runs 12 residues. CDR3 nucleotides: TGTGCCAGCAGTCCAGGAAGCCAGCCCCAGCATTTT. It translates to CASSPGSQPQHF.

Of note for this clonotype: Sequence at one end of the junction differs from germline and may be a read error. The J gene is TRBJ1-3, the V gene TRBV7-9; D is undetermined. The CDR3 contains 14 residues. Germline CDR1 is SEHNR and CDR2 is FQNEAQ (reference sequence). The CDR3 loop reads CASSLAGTGNSIYF. CDR3 nucleotides: TGTGCCAGCAGCTTAGCGGGCACTGGAAACAGCATATATTTT.

In its sample, this clonotype was seen many times. The chain joins TRBV9 to TRBJ1-2; TRBD1 aligns across 8 bases. This CDR3 has 15 amino acids. The ends lost 0 bases at V and 4 bases at J; junction bases unmatched: 5. Germline CDR1 and CDR2: SGDLS and YYNGEE. Here the CDR3 reads CASSVEPQGGYGYTF. The DNA of the CDR3 is TGTGCCAGCAGCGTAGAGCCACAGGGGGGCTATGGCTACACCTTC.

The chain is built from TRBV5-5 and TRBJ2-7; 11 bases are shared with TRBD1. J gave up 6 bases and V 2 bases, and 4 bases lay outside the gene matches. The CDR3 sequence is 14 residues long. From germline, CDR1 is SGHKS and CDR2 YYEKEE (reference sequence). CDR3 coding DNA: TGTGCCAGCAGCTTCGGACAGGGGGCTCGCGAGCAGTACTTC. It is translated as CASSFGQGAREQYF. The full variable domain, completed using reference TRBV5-5 and TRBJ2-7, is DAGVTQSPTHLIKTRGQQVTLRCSPISGHKSVSWYQQVLGQGPQFIFQYYEKEERGRGNFPDRFSARQFPNYSSELNVNALLLGDSALYLCASSFGQGAREQYFGPGTRLTVT.

The rearrangement links TRBV9 to TRBJ2-1, with D perhaps TRBD1 or TRBD2 (5 bases each). The CDR3 spans 14 residues. The germline V gene has CDR1 SGDLS and CDR2 YYNGEE. With 6 bases removed from V and 2 bases from J, the gap between germline ends came to 12 bases. CDR3 residues: CASKGPGAYNEQFF. The CDR3 DNA is TGTGCCAGCAAGGGACCAGGCGCCTACAATGAGCAGTTCTTC.

This clonotype was seen a single time. The rearrangement uses TRBV21-1 and TRBJ2-1; the D call of TRBD1 is as the table states it, not checked on the DNA. TRBV21-1 is described as a pseudogene. The length of the CDR3 is 16 residues. The CDR3 sequence is CASSNPGSSSYNEQFF. CDR3 coding DNA: TGTGCCAGCAGCAACCCGGGTTCCAGCTCCTACAATGAGCAGTTCTTC.

There are a few counts of this clonotype. V gene TRBV20-1 combines with J gene TRBJ1-1; D might be TRBD1 (6 bases). The CDR3 totals 11 residues. Germline CDR1 is DFQATT and CDR2 is SNEGSKA (reference sequence). The CDR3 DNA follows: TGCAGGGGGACAAGGAACACTGAAGCTTTCTTT. Translation: CRGTRNTEAFF.

J is TRBJ2-5 and V is TRBV20-1; the D call may be TRBD1 or TRBD2 (5 bases each). This CDR3 has 20 residues. Trimming stripped 1 base from V and 10 bases from J, with 37 bases between. The germline V gene encodes CDR1 DFQATT and CDR2 SNEGSKA (reference sequence). The CDR3 coding sequence is TGCAGTGCTAGAGTGGTGGGGCTGAGGGGCTGGGGTTGGGGTTCAGAGGACCAGTACTTC. This codes for CSARVVGLRGWGWGSEDQYF.

The chain combines TRBV7-9 with TRBJ2-5; D is unresolved. Germline values: CDR1 SEHNR, CDR2 FQNEAQ (reference sequence). The CDR3 has 15 amino acids. Trimming shortened V by 6 bases and J by 0 bases, and 14 bases separated the two germline ends. CDR3 nucleotide sequence: TGTGCCAGCAGGGGTTACGACTGGAACCAAGAGACCCAGTACTTC. Amino acid sequence: CASRGYDWNQETQYF.

Ten or more counts support this clonotype. The CDR3 region has the DNA TGCAGCGCCCTTGGCTCGGGAGAGCAGTACTTC. It is translated as CSALGSGEQYF. V gene TRBV29-1 combines with J gene TRBJ2-7, with D perhaps matching TRBD2 (5 bases). Trimming took off 7 bases at V and 7 bases at J, with 14 bases between the two ends. The CDR3 is 11 amino acids. Germline values: CDR1 SQVTM, CDR2 ANQGSEA.

This clonotype was seen more than once but under ten times. The genes are TRBV11-1 and TRBJ2-7; TRBD2 aligns across 7 bases. Losses at the gene ends were 5 bases for V and 1 base for J; bases not matched to a gene: 17. CDR3 length: 18 amino acids. CDR1 and CDR2 (germline): SGHAT, FQDESV (reference sequence). The CDR3 coding sequence is TGTGCCAGCAGCCCGATGAGAGGAGCGGGAAGAAAATCCTACGAGCAGTACTTC. The encoded protein is CASSPMRGAGRKSYEQYF.

The rearrangement uses TRBV20-1 and TRBJ1-5; D not certain. The V end lost 1 base, the J end lost 0 bases, and 7 bases lay between the germline ends. The germline V gene encodes CDR1 DFQATT and CDR2 SNEGSKA (reference sequence). This CDR3 spans 14 amino acids. The CDR3 DNA sequence: TGCAGTGCTAGAGCAGCACTTAGCAATCAGCCCCAGCATTTT. It is translated as CSARAALSNQPQHF.